A selection of T cell receptor beta chains follows, all from one sample in a study of CD8 T cells in ankylosing spondylitis. TCRdb recomputed calls from the 5' RACE reads with MiXCR, one row per CDR3 protein. Found here are about 140,000 distinct CDR3 sequences, around 32% of them singletons; the top ten hold 4.5% to 6%. The sequenced material came from synovial fluid, either unsorted or a sorted T cell fraction (not recorded which). The receptors were sampled from a male donor with ankylosing spondylitis. Both conserved end residues are part of each CDR3. The D gene is left open where the match is weak. Not all rows give a size; the values are once, few, many and, for expanded clones, a class.

TRBJ1-6,few,NA,TRBV28,TGTGCCACCCTCAGGAGCTCCTATAATTCACCCCTCCACTTT,CATLRSSYNSPLHF
TRBJ2-7,NA,TRBD2,TRBV28,TGTGCCAGCAGTTCCCCAGCGGGAGGGGAAGAGCAGTACTTC,CASSSPAGGEEQYF
TRBJ1-5,NA,NA,TRBV3-1,TGTGCCAGCAGCCTATCTTCTCTTGGCAATCAGCCCCAGCATTTT,CASSLSSLGNQPQHF
TRBJ2-7,NA,NA,TRBV6-5,TGTGCCAGCAGCTACACCGGGACTGGGACCTACGAGCAGTACTTC,CASSYTGTGTYEQYF
TRBJ1-1,few,NA,TRBV20-1,TGCAGTGCTAACCGGGACTTTAACACTGAAGCTTTCTTT,CSANRDFNTEAFF
TRBJ2-3,many,NA,TRBV29-1,TGCAGCGTTGACCCTCGGGAACCAGATACGCAGTATTTT,CSVDPREPDTQYF
TRBJ1-2,NA,TRBD1,TRBV20-1,TGCAGTGCGGTTCAGGGGGGGGATGGCTACACCTTC,CSAVQGGDGYTF
TRBJ2-3,NA,TRBD1,TRBV12-3/TRBV12-4,TGTGCCAGCAGTTTAAGACAGGGTACAGATACGCAGTATTTT,CASSLRQGTDTQYF
TRBJ1-3,NA,NA,TRBV7-9,TGTGCCAGCAGCCCGGGTGAAACCGGAAACACCATATATTTT,CASSPGETGNTIYF
TRBJ1-1,many,NA,TRBV12-3/TRBV12-4,TGTGCCAGCAGTCCCCCGGCAGGGAGCAAAATGAACACTGAAGCTTTCTTT,CASSPPAGSKMNTEAFF
TRBJ2-6,NA,NA,TRBV5-1,TGCGCCAGCAGTCAAGAACTAGTCTCTGGGGCCAACGTCCTGACTTTC,CASSQELVSGANVLTF
TRBJ2-1,NA,NA,TRBV12-1,TGTGCCAGCAGCTTTGTGGGGACTAGCTACAATGAGCAGTTCTTC,CASSFVGTSYNEQFF
TRBJ2-1,many,TRBD2,TRBV4-2,TGTGCCAGCAGCTCGGGACTAGCGCCCAATGAGCAGTTCTTC,CASSSGLAPNEQFF
TRBJ2-7,many,NA,TRBV10-3,TGTGCCATCAGCTCAATGGGGTCCGAGCAGTACTTC,CAISSMGSEQYF
TRBJ2-7,few,NA,TRBV6-7,TGTGCCAGCAGCCTTAGCCCGAGCGAGCAGTACTTC,CASSLSPSEQYF
TRBJ2-1,NA,NA,TRBV11-3,TGTGCCAGCAGCCTCGAGGGACACCTACCCTACAATGAGCAGTTCTTC,CASSLEGHLPYNEQFF
TRBJ2-5,NA,TRBD1,TRBV20-1,TGCAGTGCTAGGGTACAGGGGGCGGGAGAGACCCAGTACTTC,CSARVQGAGETQYF
TRBJ2-1,many,NA,TRBV11-2,TGTGCCAGCAGCCGGACGGGGAATGAGCAGTTCTTC,CASSRTGNEQFF
TRBJ1-1,few,NA,TRBV11-3,TGTGCCAGCAGCTTCCAGTGGGGCACTGAAGCTTTCTTT,CASSFQWGTEAFF
TRBJ2-3,NA,NA,TRBV24-1,TGTGCCACCAGTGACCCTTTGGGGGTCGATACGCAGTATTTT,CATSDPLGVDTQYF
TRBJ2-3,NA,NA,TRBV28,TGTGCCAGCACCCTACCAGGGGCAGATACGCAGTATTTT,CASTLPGADTQYF
TRBJ2-3,NA,TRBD2,TRBV29-1,TGCAGCGTTGAAGGGGGACTAGCGGGCTCCACAGATACGCAGTATTTT,CSVEGGLAGSTDTQYF
TRBJ2-3,NA,TRBD1,TRBV5-1,TGCGCCAGCAGCCGACAGAGGACAGGGGGCACAGATACGCAGTATTTT,CASSRQRTGGTDTQYF
TRBJ1-2,NA,TRBD1,TRBV28,TGTGCCAGCAGCTTACGCCAGGGGGCCGGCTATGGCTACACCTTC,CASSLRQGAGYGYTF
TRBJ2-6,many,TRBD1,TRBV6-4,TGTGCCAGCAGTGGACAGGGGGCTGGGGCCAACGTCCTGACTTTC,CASSGQGAGANVLTF
TRBJ1-2,few,NA,TRBV20-1,TGCAGTGCTAGAGCCACGGAGACGGAAAACTATGGCTACACCTTC,CSARATETENYGYTF